This T cell receptor (beta chain) was observed in a study of human T cells and chemical hapten exposure. The wider study: Patients, mostly women, had alopecia areata, alopecia totalis or alopecia universalis.

The treatment here: therapeutic diphenylcyclopropenone sensitization with weekly scalp DPC. Blood was drawn before each patch test was applied. Participating donors were patients with alopecia, aged 18 to 70 years, considered appropriate candidates for DPC. Individual cDNA molecules (in the library) carried attached unique molecular identifiers. As originally analysed: Between roughly 20,000 and 690,600 TCRs appeared in each sample, and the median stood at roughly 100,000. TCRdb recomputed calls from the reads with MiXCR, one row per CDR3 protein. TCRdb's processing, not the authors' own work, is the source of the V and J calls. This table has about 2,800 distinct CDR3 sequences, around 46% appearing once. CDR3 length: 19 residues. V lost 3 bases to trimming and J lost 0 bases; unmatched junction nucleotides: 12. Germline lookup yields CDR1 LGHNA and CDR2 YSLEER.

Sequenced material: whole blood, taken before DPC sensitization or 2, 6, or about 24 weeks after (not recorded which). The clonotype was recovered from an adult with alopecia areata. Some clones in this sample may be carry-over from other donors' samples. This table probably holds off-target reads from a library built for another chain. The rearrangement links TRBV4-3 to TRBJ2-1; 9 nucleotides agree with TRBD2. The CDR3 sequence is CASSHFLDSSGASYNEQFF. Here the CDR3 DNA reads TGCGCCAGCAGCCATTTCCTGGACTCTAGCGGGGCCTCCTACAATGAGCAGTTCTTC.